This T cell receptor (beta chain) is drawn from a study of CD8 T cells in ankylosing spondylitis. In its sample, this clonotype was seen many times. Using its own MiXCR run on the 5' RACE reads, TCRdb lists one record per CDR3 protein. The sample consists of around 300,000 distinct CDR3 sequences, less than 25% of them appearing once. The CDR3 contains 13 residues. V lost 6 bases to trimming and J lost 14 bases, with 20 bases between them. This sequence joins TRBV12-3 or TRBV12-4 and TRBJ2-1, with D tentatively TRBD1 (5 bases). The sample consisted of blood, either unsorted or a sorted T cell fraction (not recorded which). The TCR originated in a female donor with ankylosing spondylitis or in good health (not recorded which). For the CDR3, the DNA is TGTGCCAGCAGCTCCGGCAGTAGGGGTTCCGAGTTCTTC. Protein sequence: CASSSGSRGSEFF.